This entry lists 2 T cell receptor beta chains sequenced from one sample in a study of T cell changes during pregnancy in multiple sclerosis. The repertoire was sequenced with immunoSEQ multiplex PCR; TCRdb's copy has only in-frame clones and lacks some. The sample includes more than 25,000 clones, approximately 88% seen only once; the top ten take around 9.8%. This material consisted of CD8+ T cells from peripheral blood mononuclear cells, taken in the first trimester of pregnancy. The receptors were sampled from a female donor with multiple sclerosis, enrolled in a pregnancy study.

V and J are TRBV6-1 and TRBJ1-1; D is unresolved. V was trimmed by 7 bases and J by 0 bases, leaving 15 bases between them. CDR3 length: 15 amino acids. Germline V lookup: CDR1 MNHNS, CDR2 SASEGT. The CDR3 nucleotides read TGTGCCAGCATCTCGTACAGTCTCATGAACACTGAAGCTTTCTTT. Protein: CASISYSLMNTEAFF.

The chain couples TRBV7-8 to TRBJ2-7, with 7 bases lining up with TRBD1. Germline CDR1 is SGHVS and CDR2 is FQNEAQ. The CDR3 has 15 residues. The V segment lost 5 bases and the J segment 3 bases; nucleotides outside the gene matches: 10. CDR3 sequence: CASSERTGSIYEQYF. Here the CDR3 DNA reads TGTGCCAGCAGCGAAAGGACAGGAAGTATCTACGAGCAGTACTTC.